The present entry profiles one T cell receptor (beta chain) with its context. These data belong to a study of T-cell memory formation after mild COVID-19. TCRdb fed the 5' RACE reads into MiXCR, producing one record per CDR3 protein. The sample shows 400,000 to 550,000 distinct CDR3 sequences, roughly 23% of them seen only once. This CDR3 spans 13 amino acids. Per germline, CDR1 SEHNR and CDR2 FQNEAQ (reference sequence). Trimming cost V 5 bases and J 5 bases, with 10 bases left between them. Sequencing was done on a sample of PBMCs or a T cell subset sorted from them (not recorded which). The TCR originated in an adult woman who had mild COVID-19 (a few samples of this study predate the infection). Cell type and time point are not known. J is TRBJ1-5 and V is TRBV7-9; D remains ambiguous. The CDR3 spells CASSPDGYQPQHF. The CDR3, as DNA: TGTGCCAGCAGCCCAGATGGGTATCAGCCCCAGCATTTT.